Only one count was recorded for the clone carrying this T cell receptor (beta chain). This likely reflects a read error, since a far larger clone is one base away. Losses at the gene ends were 4 bases for V and 0 bases for J; bases not matched to a gene: 3. Germline values: CDR1 SGHRS, CDR2 YFSETQ. This CDR3 is built from 15 residues. This entry is derived from a study of shared clonotypes between healthy human individuals. This table comes from immunoSEQ multiplex PCR, and its TCRdb copy is limited to in-frame clones, with some not included. This table has about 1 million clones, about 77% appearing once.

Input material: memory CD4+ T cells sorted from blood. Subset denoted: CD45RA-negative fraction. V and J are TRBV5-1 and TRBJ2-3; TRBD1 matches at 9 bases. The source is a man aged 18 to 35 in good health. The CDR3 region is CASSQDRGSTDTQYF. Here the CDR3 DNA reads TGCGCCAGCAGCCAAGACAGGGGGAGCACAGATACGCAGTATTTT. Full variable domain (rest looked up from reference TRBV5-1 and TRBJ2-3): KAGVTQTPRYLIKTRGQQVTLSCSPISGHRSVSWYQQTPGQGLQFLFEYFSETQRNKGNFPGRFSGRQFSNSRSEMNVSTLELGDSALYLCASSQDRGSTDTQYFGPGTRLTVL.